These T cell receptor beta chains were read from a single sample in a study of CD8 T cells in Susac syndrome. TCRdb ran MiXCR on the immunoSEQ multiplex PCR reads and lists one entry per CDR3 protein. The data hold about 180,000 distinct CDR3 sequences, with 94% observed a single time. Material: CD4+ T cells from PBMCs. The receptors originated from a human donor with Susac syndrome. CDR3s include the opening cysteine and the closing phenylalanine or tryptophan. Each record gives: clone size, V gene, J gene, D gene, CDR3 protein, CDR3 DNA. A D gene is named only where the DNA matches it firmly. Clone size is stated in some rows and not others, as once, few, many or a class when expanded.

.	TRBV19	TRBJ1-2	.	CASNQAGLSYGYTF	TGTGCCAGTAACCAGGCCGGTTTATCCTATGGCTACACCTTC
.	TRBV7-9	TRBJ1-2	.	CASSLTLTRQRQGGYTF	TGTGCCAGCAGCTTGACCTTAACCAGACAGCGGCAGGGTGGCTACACCTTC
.	TRBV20-1	TRBJ2-1	TRBD2	CSARDHRGRGGSYNEQFF	TGCAGTGCTAGAGATCATCGAGGTCGGGGGGGATCTTACAATGAGCAGTTCTTC
.	TRBV29-1	TRBJ2-7	.	CSVIPRDTSYEQYF	TGCAGCGTGATTCCACGGGACACCTCTTACGAGCAGTACTTC
.	TRBV4-2	TRBJ2-5	.	CASSQGEGEETQYF	TGTGCCAGCAGCCAAGGCGAGGGAGAAGAGACCCAGTACTTC
.	TRBV12-3/TRBV12-4	TRBJ1-2	.	CASSFAYQGDGYTF	TGTGCCAGCAGTTTTGCGTATCAGGGAGATGGCTACACCTTC
.	TRBV12-3/TRBV12-4	TRBJ1-2	.	CASRTRSYGYTF	TGTGCCAGCCGGACACGGAGCTATGGCTACACCTTC
.	TRBV20-1	TRBJ1-6	.	CSANRESSYNSPLHF	TGCAGTGCAAACAGGGAAAGCTCCTATAATTCACCCCTCCACTTT
once	TRBV19	TRBJ1-4	.	CASGLIGTNEKLFF	TGTGCCAGTGGACTGATTGGAACTAATGAAAAACTGTTTTTT
.	TRBV20-1	TRBJ2-2	.	CSARGRTTGELFF	TGCAGTGCTAGGGGCCGAACCACCGGGGAGCTGTTTTTT
.	TRBV29-1	TRBJ1-1	TRBD1	CSVGDSPNTEAFF	TGCAGCGTTGGGGACAGCCCGAACACTGAAGCTTTCTTT
.	TRBV29-1	TRBJ2-2	.	CSARKNTGELFF	TGCAGCGCAAGAAAGAACACCGGGGAGCTGTTTTTT
.	TRBV3-1	TRBJ2-3	TRBD2	CASSRRTSGGLHTDTQYF	TGTGCCAGCAGCCGCCGGACTAGCGGGGGATTACACACAGATACGCAGTATTTT
few	TRBV7-9	TRBJ2-3	TRBD2	CASSSSGGRTDTQYF	TGTGCCAGCAGTTCTAGCGGGGGCCGCACAGATACGCAGTATTTT
.	TRBV29-1	TRBJ2-7	.	CSVSTGISYEQYF	TGCAGCGTGAGCACGGGGATATCCTACGAGCAGTACTTC
.	TRBV14	TRBJ1-2	.	CASSRFFQHYGYTF	TGTGCCAGCAGCCGATTTTTCCAACACTATGGCTACACCTTC
.	TRBV7-2	TRBJ2-7	TRBD1	CASTRDRSSYEQYF	TGTGCCAGCACCCGGGACAGGTCCTCCTACGAGCAGTACTTC
few	TRBV30	TRBJ2-6	.	CAWSVGGSGANVLTF	TGTGCCTGGAGTGTCGGTGGCTCTGGGGCCAACGTCCTGACTTTC
once	TRBV3-1	TRBJ2-7	TRBD1	CASSQEPGQGAEQYF	TGTGCCAGCAGCCAGGAACCGGGACAGGGGGCCGAGCAGTACTTC
.	TRBV25-1	TRBJ1-2	TRBD1	CASSETGFFSNYGYTF	TGTGCCAGCAGCGAGACAGGGTTTTTCTCTAACTATGGCTACACCTTC
.	TRBV7-3	TRBJ1-1	TRBD1	CASSPGQGAEAFF	TGTGCCAGCAGCCCCGGACAGGGGGCTGAAGCTTTCTTT
.	TRBV3-1	TRBJ2-2	.	CASSIRLTGELFF	TGTGCCAGCAGTATCCGTTTAACCGGGGAGCTGTTTTTT
.	TRBV2	TRBJ1-5	.	CASSESDSNQPQHF	TGTGCCAGCAGTGAATCCGATAGCAATCAGCCCCAGCATTTT
.	TRBV6-6	TRBJ1-2	.	CASRNSTLNYGYTF	TGTGCCAGCAGAAACTCGACATTGAACTATGGCTACACCTTC
.	TRBV20-1	TRBJ1-5	.	CSALFLGGDQPQHF	TGCAGTGCTCTATTCCTTGGGGGCGATCAGCCCCAGCATTTT
.	TRBV27	TRBJ1-2	.	CASSLWGGGNGYTF	TGTGCCAGCAGTTTATGGGGAGGGGGTAATGGCTACACCTTC
.	TRBV30	TRBJ2-7	.	CAWSVENYEQYF	TGTGCCTGGAGTGTCGAGAACTACGAGCAGTACTTC
.	TRBV20-1	TRBJ2-1	TRBD2	CSSSGGASNNEQFF	TGCAGCTCAAGCGGGGGGGCGTCTAACAATGAGCAGTTCTTC
.	TRBV30	TRBJ1-1	.	CAWSLAGTVNTEAFF	TGTGCCTGGAGTTTGGCCGGGACGGTAAACACTGAAGCTTTCTTT
.	TRBV10-3	TRBJ2-3	.	CAIRRKSGLSTDTQYF	TGTGCCATCAGGAGGAAGAGCGGACTAAGCACAGATACGCAGTATTTT
.	TRBV20-1	TRBJ2-3	.	CSARAQGSTDTQYF	TGCAGTGCTAGAGCTCAGGGAAGCACAGATACGCAGTATTTT
few	TRBV5-1	TRBJ2-4	TRBD1	CASSKLWTGGSKNIQYF	TGCGCCAGCAGCAAGCTGTGGACAGGCGGTTCCAAAAACATTCAGTACTTC
few	TRBV5-5	TRBJ2-3	.	CASSLGPPDTQYF	TGTGCCAGCAGCTTGGGACCGCCAGATACGCAGTATTTT
.	TRBV6-6	TRBJ1-2	TRBD1	CASSFQGQGNGYTF	TGTGCCAGCAGTTTTCAGGGACAGGGGAATGGCTACACCTTC
.	TRBV6-5	TRBJ1-1	TRBD1	CASSYSATTGDSWNTEAFF	TGTGCCAGCAGTTACTCGGCAACCACAGGGGATTCTTGGAACACTGAAGCTTTCTTT
.	TRBV2	TRBJ2-5	TRBD2	CASSAGGSQETQYF	TGTGCCAGCAGTGCGGGAGGCAGCCAAGAGACCCAGTACTTC
.	TRBV24-1	TRBJ2-3	.	CATSDFSSGTDTQYF	TGTGCCACCAGTGATTTTAGCTCGGGCACAGATACGCAGTATTTT
.	TRBV20-1	TRBJ1-2	.	CSARSLGDYGYTF	TGCAGTGCACGGTCATTGGGGGACTATGGCTACACCTTC
.	TRBV3-1	TRBJ1-4	.	CASSQGIDTNEKLFF	TGTGCCAGCAGCCAAGGGATCGACACTAATGAAAAACTGTTTTTT